The 3 T cell receptor beta chains below come from one sample, sequenced in a study of control samples from healthy donors and cancer patients. Libraries were prepared by immunoSEQ multiplex PCR; TCRdb keeps only in-frame clonotypes and omits some of them. The sample carries approximately 84,000 clones, around 80% recorded once. The sequenced sample was blood. Receptors were obtained from a woman aged 55 to 70 in good health.

V and J are TRBV18 and TRBJ1-1; no definite D call. Germline-derived CDR1 and CDR2 are KGHSH and LQKENI. V lost 0 bases to trimming and J lost 1 base, with 18 bases between them. This CDR3 has 18 residues. CDR3 DNA sequence: TGTGCCAGCTCACCACCGTTCGGAGGGATGGATGAGAACACTGAAGCTTTCTTT. Its translation: CASSPPFGGMDENTEAFF.

CDR3 nucleotide sequence: TGTGCCAGCAGCTTAGGACAGGGGGGGAATGAGCAGTTCTTC. This translates into CASSLGQGGNEQFF. The chain couples TRBV7-2 to TRBJ2-1, with 9 nucleotides matching TRBD1. The CDR3 spans 14 residues. From germline, CDR1 is SGHTA and CDR2 FQGNSA. V lost 1 base and J lost 7; bases outside the gene matches: 2.

The gene calls are TRBV5-4 and TRBJ1-1, with D unclear. The germline V gene has CDR1 SGHNT and CDR2 YYREEE (reference sequence). The CDR3 sequence is 13 residues long. The V and J ends lost 2 bases and 5 bases respectively, with 10 bases between them. As DNA, the CDR3 is TGTGCCAGCAGCTTAACAGTTGCTACTGAAGCTTTCTTT. This gives the protein CASSLTVATEAFF.